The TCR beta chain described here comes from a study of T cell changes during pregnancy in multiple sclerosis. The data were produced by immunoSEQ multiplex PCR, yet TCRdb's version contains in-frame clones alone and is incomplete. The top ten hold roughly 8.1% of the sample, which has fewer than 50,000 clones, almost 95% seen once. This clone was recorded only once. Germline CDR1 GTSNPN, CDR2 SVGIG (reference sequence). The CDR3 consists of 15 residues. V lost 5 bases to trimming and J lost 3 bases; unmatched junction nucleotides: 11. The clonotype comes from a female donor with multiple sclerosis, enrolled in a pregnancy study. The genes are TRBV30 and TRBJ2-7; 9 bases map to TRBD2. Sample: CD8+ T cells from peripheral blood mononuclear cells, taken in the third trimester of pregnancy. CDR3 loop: CAWQVAGEKDYEQYF. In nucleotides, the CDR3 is TGTGCCTGGCAAGTAGCGGGAGAAAAAGACTACGAGCAGTACTTC.